This T cell receptor (delta chain) was obtained from a study of γδ T cells in repeated Plasmodium falciparum infection. Vgamma9/Vdelta2+ and Vdelta2-negative gammadelta T cells were flow-sorted from PBMC for bulk sequencing. TCRdb reprocessed the multiplex PCR reads through CATT. The data hold approximately 93,000 delta-chain clones, with 0.8% to 1% observed a single time. Germline values: CDR1 TVYSNPD, CDR2 GDNSRS (reference sequence). The CDR3 is made up of 23 amino acids. V lost 0 bases to trimming and J lost 0 bases; unmatched junction nucleotides: 30. The sample holds a few counts of this clone. This likely traces to a read error, being one base from a far larger clone. Other nucleotide sequences in the sample specify the same CDR3.

The chain has TRDV3 and TRDJ1, with TRDD3 matching over 8 bases. TCRdb leaves out the J gene; it was filled in here by matching the DNA to germline. The TCR comes from a pool of human donors (malaria-infected and uninfected, not separated). The sample consisted of gamma-delta T cells from blood. CDR3 sequence reads: CAFRGVRSGLQGGGLLYTDKLIF. The CDR3 DNA reads TGTGCCTTTAGAGGAGTTAGGTCGGGCCTACAGGGTGGGGGATTACTGTACACCGATAAACTCATCTTT.